The T cell receptor beta chain under discussion was sequenced for a study of graft-versus-host responses after intestinal transplantation. Looking at the study overall: Following induction with anti-thymocyte globulin, all recipients were given tacrolimus and steroids for about 3 years.

In the case of this clone: Its antigen remains unidentified.

Assay: immunoSEQ multiplex PCR; the TCRdb copy retains only in-frame clones and omits some. The sample lists roughly 93,000 clones; roughly 91% were seen once. Study-wide findings and caveats: The highest levels of circulating GvH clones went along with early declines in HvG clones after transplant. Recipient marrow harbored GvH clones, some of which surfaced first in ileum or blood.

Germline V gives CDR1 SEHNR, CDR2 FQNEAQ (reference sequence). This CDR3 is built from 12 residues. The V gene lost 2 bases and the J gene lost 3 bases, with 3 bases spanning the gap. This clonotype was sampled from a human donor who received an intestinal transplant. The sequencing used unstimulated CD8+ T cells sorted from spleen or lymph node cells, collected before intestinal transplant. The rearrangement uses TRBV7-9 and TRBJ2-3; D unresolved. This CDR3 is CASSLITDTQYF. Here the CDR3 DNA reads TGTGCCAGCAGCTTAATAACAGATACGCAGTATTTT.